This is a list of T cell receptor beta chains from one sample in a study of T cell responses to AZD1222 COVID-19 vaccine. Produced via immunoSEQ multiplex PCR; TCRdb's table is partial and in-frame only. The sample gives 70,000 to 95,000 clones, approximately 90% of which show up once; roughly 8% is in the top ten. Material: peripheral blood, obtained 28 days after the second AZD1222 dose. These TCRs come from an adult who received the AZD1222 COVID-19 vaccine. Both conserved end residues are part of each CDR3. The D gene is left open where the match is weak. Only part of the rows carry a size: once, few, many, or a class if the clone is expanded.

>.|TRBV21-1|TRBJ2-7|.
CATRTGEDEQYF
TGTGCCACCAGGACAGGGGAAGACGAGCAGTACTTC
>.|TRBV18|TRBJ2-7|.
CASSPPVGQIYEQYF
TGTGCCAGCTCACCACCGGTAGGACAGATCTACGAGCAGTACTTC
>.|TRBV7-7|TRBJ2-7|TRBD1
CASSQMPGQGHEQYF
TGTGCTAGCAGCCAAATGCCGGGACAGGGCCACGAGCAGTACTTC
>once|TRBV5-1|TRBJ1-1|.
CASSKYRDQSITEAFF
TGCGCCAGCAGCAAGTACAGGGATCAGTCGATCACTGAAGCTTTCTTT
>.|TRBV18|TRBJ2-1|TRBD1
CASSPGTGSYNEQFF
TGTGCCAGCTCACCTGGGACAGGTTCCTACAATGAGCAGTTCTTC
>.|TRBV19|TRBJ2-1|TRBD2
CASSITGGYNEQFF
TGTGCCAGTAGTATTACGGGAGGCTACAATGAGCAGTTCTTC
>.|TRBV7-7|TRBJ2-2|.
CASSPHGGHTGELFF
TGTGCTAGCAGCCCCCATGGGGGGCACACCGGGGAGCTGTTTTTT
>.|TRBV2|TRBJ2-5|.
CASTQGYQETQYF
TGTGCCAGCACACAGGGTTATCAAGAGACCCAGTACTTC
>.|TRBV2|TRBJ1-6|.
CASTPQVFVNSPLHF
TGTGCCAGCACGCCCCAGGTCTTTGTTAATTCACCCCTCCACTTT
>.|TRBV12-3/TRBV12-4|TRBJ1-5|.
CASSFQDGQPQHF
TGTGCCAGCAGTTTTCAAGATGGTCAGCCCCAGCATTTT
>.|TRBV19|TRBJ2-1|.
CASSLKGEYNEQFF
TGTGCCAGTAGTCTAAAGGGGGAGTACAATGAGCAGTTCTTC
>.|TRBV18|TRBJ2-4|TRBD2
CASSPRGLAGNIQYF
TGTGCCAGCTCACCACGAGGACTAGCGGGAAACATTCAGTACTTC
>.|TRBV2|TRBJ2-1|TRBD1
CASSRDSSLNEQFF
TGTGCCAGCAGTCGGGACAGCTCACTTAATGAGCAGTTCTTC
>.|TRBV30|TRBJ2-7|.
CAWRPTGRAYEQYF
TGTGCCTGGCGACCAACGGGTCGCGCCTACGAGCAGTACTTC
>.|TRBV7-2|TRBJ2-3|TRBD2
CASSLRPGLATGDVDTQYF
TGTGCCAGCAGCCTTAGACCGGGACTAGCAACAGGGGATGTAGATACGCAGTATTTT
>once|TRBV30|TRBJ2-1|.
CAWSTLDEQFF
TGTGCCTGGAGTACATTGGATGAGCAGTTCTTC
>once|TRBV7-9|TRBJ2-7|.
CASSGEGFKPYF
TGTGCCAGCAGTGGCGAAGGATTCAAGCCGTACTTC
>once|TRBV9|TRBJ1-3|TRBD1
CASSVAQGESGNTIYF
TGTGCCAGCAGCGTAGCACAGGGGGAATCTGGAAACACCATATATTTT
>.|TRBV27|TRBJ2-7|.
CASSHGRGLSYEQYF
TGTGCCAGCTCCCACGGTAGGGGCCTCTCCTACGAGCAGTACTTC
>.|TRBV3-1/TRBV3-2|TRBJ2-2|.
CAGRLGTGGELFF
TGTGCTGGACGGCTGGGGACGGGCGGGGAGCTGTTTTTT
>.|TRBV10-3|TRBJ2-2|.
CAIRPGNTGELFF
TGTGCCATCAGACCTGGGAACACCGGGGAGCTGTTTTTT
>.|TRBV6-5|TRBJ1-1|.
CASSSDPGRFNTEAFF
TGTGCCAGCAGTTCCGACCCCGGCAGGTTTAACACTGAAGCTTTCTTT
>once|TRBV11-2|TRBJ1-4|TRBD1
CASSPTGKEKLFF
TGTGCCAGCAGCCCGACAGGGAAGGAAAAACTGTTTTTT
>.|TRBV7-2|TRBJ1-1|.
CASSLQGGWTEAFF
TGTGCCAGCAGCTTACAGGGAGGTTGGACTGAAGCTTTCTTT
>.|TRBV7-2|TRBJ1-1|.
CASSLRQVVRAFF
TGTGCCAGCAGCTTAAGACAGGTAGTGAGAGCTTTCTTT
>.|TRBV5-1|TRBJ2-7|TRBD2
CASSALAGVNEQYF
TGCGCCAGCAGCGCCCTAGCGGGAGTCAACGAGCAGTACTTC
>.|TRBV2|TRBJ1-3|.
CASRLGVTGNTIYF
TGTGCCAGCAGGCTAGGGGTGACTGGAAACACCATATATTTT
>.|TRBV5-1|TRBJ2-1|.
CASSAYQTGRIGNEQFF
TGCGCCAGCAGCGCTTACCAGACTGGGCGCATTGGCAATGAGCAGTTCTTC
>.|TRBV5-1|TRBJ2-1|.
CASSFGAVWGVNEQFF
TGCGCCAGCAGCTTCGGCGCTGTCTGGGGGGTGAATGAGCAGTTCTTC
>.|TRBV29-1|TRBJ1-5|TRBD1
CSAAQGFNQPQHF
TGCAGCGCCGCACAGGGGTTCAATCAGCCCCAGCATTTT
>.|TRBV28|TRBJ1-4|TRBD1
CASRPRQGANEKLFF
TGTGCCAGCAGGCCCCGACAGGGGGCTAATGAAAAACTGTTTTTT
>.|TRBV5-1|TRBJ2-7|.
CASSLGSLKTYEQYF
TGCGCCAGCAGCTTGGGGTCATTAAAAACCTACGAGCAGTACTTC
>.|TRBV7-9|TRBJ2-1|.
CASSFSDTYNEQFF
TGTGCCAGCAGCTTTTCCGACACCTACAATGAGCAGTTCTTC
>.|TRBV11-1|TRBJ2-5|.
CASSFQVRETQYF
TGTGCCAGCAGCTTTCAGGTCCGAGAGACCCAGTACTTC
>.|TRBV7-9|TRBJ1-2|.
CASSLGAQGYGYTF
TGTGCCAGCAGCTTAGGAGCACAGGGCTATGGCTACACCTTC
>.|TRBV9|TRBJ1-2|.
CASSDQGSGYTF
TGTGCCAGCAGCGATCAGGGTTCTGGCTACACCTTC
>.|TRBV7-9|TRBJ2-5|TRBD2
CASSLGVAGGTSETQYF
TGTGCCAGCAGCTTAGGCGTAGCGGGAGGGACTTCGGAGACCCAGTACTTC
>few|TRBV27|TRBJ1-2|TRBD1
CASSFSDRVSYGYTF
TGTGCCAGCAGTTTCTCGGACAGGGTTTCCTATGGCTACACCTTC
>.|TRBV24-1|TRBJ2-1|TRBD2
CATSDRTRRVEQFF
TGTGCCACCAGTGATCGGACTAGGAGGGTTGAGCAGTTCTTC
>.|TRBV18|TRBJ2-3|TRBD2
CASSPRTSGSTDTQYF
TGTGCCAGCTCACCTCGGACTAGCGGGAGCACAGATACGCAGTATTTT
>.|TRBV7-9|TRBJ2-1|TRBD2
CASSPRPGTSGRQDNEQFF
TGTGCCAGCAGCCCACGACCCGGGACTAGCGGGAGACAGGACAATGAGCAGTTCTTC
>.|TRBV4-2|TRBJ1-1|TRBD1
CASSQVRGGRAAFF
TGTGCCAGCAGCCAAGTTAGAGGGGGCAGGGCCGCTTTCTTT
>.|TRBV6-4|TRBJ2-1|.
CASSDGGSYNEQFF
TGTGCCAGCAGTGACGGGGGCTCCTACAATGAGCAGTTCTTC
>.|TRBV5-1|TRBJ1-1|TRBD1
CASSLVGTGSTEAFF
TGCGCCAGCAGCTTGGTTGGGACAGGGTCCACTGAAGCTTTCTTT
>once|TRBV7-2|TRBJ2-2|TRBD2
CASSASGRAGELFF
TGTGCCAGCAGCGCTAGCGGGAGGGCCGGGGAGCTGTTTTTT
>.|TRBV19|TRBJ1-1|.
CASSITPTGTEAFF
TGTGCCAGTAGTATTACCCCCACGGGTACTGAAGCTTTCTTT
>.|TRBV7-8|TRBJ2-5|TRBD1
CASSSDRAQTQYF
TGTGCCAGCAGCTCAGACAGGGCCCAGACCCAGTACTTC
>.|TRBV12-3/TRBV12-4|TRBJ2-2|.
CASSSAGELFF
TGTGCCAGCAGTTCGGCCGGGGAGCTGTTTTTT
>few|TRBV19|TRBJ1-3|.
CASRPGPISGNTIYF
TGTGCCAGTAGGCCGGGACCGATCTCTGGAAACACCATATATTTT
>.|TRBV3-1/TRBV3-2|TRBJ1-6|TRBD1
CASRRDRGGYNSPLHF
TGTGCCAGCAGACGCGACAGGGGAGGATATAATTCACCCCTCCACTTT
>.|TRBV11-2|TRBJ2-2|.
CASQSSGMVTGELFF
TGTGCCAGCCAAAGTAGCGGCATGGTAACCGGGGAGCTGTTTTTT
>.|TRBV7-8|TRBJ2-7|.
CASSQTGTEPYEQYF
TGTGCCAGCAGCCAGACGGGGACGGAGCCCTACGAGCAGTACTTC
>.|TRBV3-1/TRBV3-2|TRBJ2-7|TRBD2
CASSHRGLEYEQYF
TGTGCCAGCAGCCATAGGGGACTAGAGTACGAGCAGTACTTC
>few|TRBV9|TRBJ1-6|.
CASSVAGAESPLHF
TGTGCCAGCAGCGTAGCAGGGGCAGAGTCACCCCTCCACTTT
>.|TRBV27|TRBJ2-7|.
CASRDRVSYEQYF
TGTGCCAGTCGAGACAGAGTCTCCTACGAGCAGTACTTC
>.|TRBV27|TRBJ1-1|.
CASRPFEAGPYMNTEAFF
TGTGCCAGCAGGCCCTTCGAGGCGGGCCCGTACATGAACACTGAAGCTTTCTTT
>few|TRBV27|TRBJ1-6|.
CASTSRGNSPLHF
TGTGCCAGCACGTCAAGGGGGAATTCACCCCTCCACTTT
>.|TRBV29-1|TRBJ2-1|TRBD2
CSVHAPGLAGEYNEQFF
TGCAGCGTCCACGCCCCGGGACTAGCGGGAGAATACAATGAGCAGTTCTTC
>.|TRBV5-4|TRBJ2-1|TRBD2
CASSLGGGITYNEQFF
TGTGCCAGCAGCTTGGGGGGGGGAATAACGTACAATGAGCAGTTCTTC